One sample yielded the 2 T cell receptor beta chains listed below, sequenced in a study of shared clonotypes between healthy human individuals. Profiling relied on immunoSEQ multiplex PCR, and the TCRdb table lists in-frame clones only, not all of them. The sample holds about 560,000 clones; roughly four fifths are singletons and the top ten take more than 10%. Sequencing was performed on PBMCs. Receptors originate from a woman aged 40 to 50 in good health. Some clones in this sample may be carry-over from other donors' samples.

This chain uses TRBV5-4 with TRBJ2-7, with 14 bases matching TRBD2. V was clipped by 3 bases and J by 6 bases; unmatched bases: 5. Germline CDR1 is SGHNT and CDR2 is YYREEE (reference sequence). This CDR3 is built from 15 residues. As DNA, the CDR3 is TGTGCCAGCAGCTCAGGACTAGCGGGAGGTCTCGAGCAGTACTTC. Its translation is CASSSGLAGGLEQYF.

The chain has TRBV28 and TRBJ1-2; D not certain. CDR1 MDHEN and CDR2 SYDVKM come from the germline V gene. Trimming took off 6 bases at V and 2 bases at J, with 13 bases between the two ends. The CDR3 length is 14 residues. DNA of the CDR3: TGTGCCAGCAGCCAATTAATCCAGAACTATGGCTACACCTTC. This translates into CASSQLIQNYGYTF.